Presented here are 14 T cell receptor beta chains from one specimen sequenced in a study of CD4 T cells in relation to SARS-CoV-2 and coronaviruses. Unexposed donor CD4+ T cells date from 2011-2018, before the COVID-19 pandemic. The cells were cultured for approximately 10 days before CD4+ T cells were isolated. This table comes from immunoSEQ multiplex PCR, and its TCRdb copy is limited to in-frame clones, with some not included. Seen here are 25,000 to 30,000 clones, around 78% observed once, and the top ten hold more than 20%. Antigen specificity for these receptors is unknown. Input material: CD4+ T cells from PBMCs, cultured in vitro. These receptors originate from a human donor in good health.

This chain uses TRBV3-1 (or the pseudogene TRBV3-2) with TRBJ2-1; TRBD2 is a possible D gene (5 bases). V gave up 4 bases and J gave up 9 bases, with 22 bases separating them. CDR1 LGHDT and CDR2 YNNKEL come from the germline V gene (reference sequence). There are 16 residues in the CDR3. This CDR3 is CASSPALGLPSGEQFF. The CDR3 nucleotides read TGTGCCAGCAGCCCAGCCCTCGGACTTCCTTCGGGTGAGCAGTTCTTC.

The chain links TRBV28 to TRBJ2-7, with 9 bases matching TRBD1. V lost 6 bases, J lost 5 bases, and 11 bases stayed unmatched. The germline V gene has CDR1 MDHEN and CDR2 SYDVKM. This CDR3 is built from 15 residues. The chain's CDR3 is CASRLPGTGLDEQYF. The CDR3 DNA reads TGTGCCAGCAGGCTTCCCGGGACAGGGCTCGACGAGCAGTACTTC.

V is TRBV5-4 and J is TRBJ2-3; 11 bases fit TRBD2. Per germline, CDR1 SGHNT and CDR2 YYREEE (reference sequence). The CDR3 length is 14 residues. With V trimmed by 7 bases and J by 0 bases, 1 base remained unmatched. The CDR3, as DNA: TGTGCCAGCCGACTAGCGGGGAGCACAGATACGCAGTATTTT. Translating gives CASRLAGSTDTQYF. The whole variable domain, remainder taken from reference TRBV5-4 and TRBJ2-3, is ETGVTQSPTHLIKTRGQQVTLRCSSQSGHNTVSWYQQALGQGPQFIFQYYREEENGRGNFPPRFSGLQFPNYSSELNVNALELDDSALYLCASRLAGSTDTQYFGPGTRLTVL.

This clone is judged medium-sized. The chain joins TRBV28 to TRBJ2-7; perhaps TRBD2 as D (6 bases). Germline lookup yields CDR1 MDHEN and CDR2 SYDVKM. Trimming shortened V by 8 bases and J by 1 base, and 12 bases separated the two germline ends. The length of the CDR3 is 13 residues. CDR3 nucleotides: TGTGCCAGCGTTCGGGGGTCTTCCTACGAGCAGTACTTC. Translated, it gives CASVRGSSYEQYF.

The chain joins TRBV19 to TRBJ2-5, with a possible D match to TRBD1 (6 bases). V lost 3 bases and J lost 7, with 18 bases in between. Germline values: CDR1 LNHDA, CDR2 SQIVND (reference sequence). CDR3 size: 15 residues. CDR3 region: CASSISSGSRGTQYF. The DNA for the CDR3 is TGTGCCAGTAGTATTTCATCTGGATCCAGGGGGACCCAGTACTTC.

CDR3 bases: TGCAGTGCTAGTAGCAGGGATGGCTACACCTTC. Its translation is CSASSRDGYTF. The rearrangement joins TRBV20-1 to TRBJ1-2; D is possibly TRBD1 (5 bases). Germline lookup yields CDR1 DFQATT and CDR2 SNEGSKA (reference sequence). CDR3 length equals 11 residues. With 3 bases removed from V and 6 bases from J, the gap between germline ends came to 8 bases.

This chain joins TRBV19 and TRBJ1-5, with D unclear. The germline gives CDR1 LNHDA, CDR2 SQIVND (reference sequence). The CDR3 has 13 residues. V lost 5 bases and J 7 bases, leaving 12 bases between the germline ends. The CDR3, as DNA: TGTGCCAGTAGTCTGCAGGATTTCCAGCCCCAGCATTTT. Residues: CASSLQDFQPQHF.

In its sample, this clone was seen a few times. The V and J genes are TRBV10-1 and TRBJ2-7, with D uncertain. V was pared by 4 bases and J by 7 bases, with 26 bases between. The CDR3 runs to 17 residues. Germline CDR1 is WNHNN and CDR2 is SYGVQD (reference sequence). This CDR3 is CASSASPSWERKGEQYF. The CDR3, as DNA: TGCGCCAGCAGTGCCTCCCCGTCGTGGGAAAGGAAAGGGGAGCAGTACTTC.

The CDR3 loop reads CASSQESGGNIVGTDTQYF. The CDR3 DNA sequence: TGCGCCAGCAGCCAAGAATCCGGGGGAAATATCGTGGGCACAGATACGCAGTATTTT. The rearrangement uses TRBV4-3 and TRBJ2-3; D might be TRBD2 (6 bases). Per the germline V gene, CDR1 is LGHNA and CDR2 is YSLEER. This CDR3 is built from 19 residues. Deletions cut 0 bases from V and 1 base from J, with 20 bases between.

The chain combines TRBV28 with TRBJ1-3; possible D gene TRBD1, 5 bases. V lost 7 bases to trimming and J lost 4 bases, with 5 bases between them. Germline V gene lookup returns CDR1 MDHEN and CDR2 SYDVKM. CDR3 size: 11 residues. DNA for the CDR3: TGTGCCAGCACAGGGGGAAACACCATATATTTT. As protein: CASTGGNTIYF.

This clone was detected only a few times. At one of its ends the junction is not consistent with the germline gene, which may arise from a read error. The chain links TRBV12-3 or TRBV12-4 to TRBJ1-1; no definite D call. The CDR3 contains 13 residues. The CDR3 region has the DNA TGTGCCAGCAGTTTTCTTCCGAACGCTGAAGCTTTCTTT. This codes for CASSFLPNAEAFF.

The chain joins TRBV10-3 to TRBJ2-1; TRBD2 aligns across 10 bases. With V trimmed by 6 bases and J by 8 bases, 4 bases remained unmatched. CDR1 and CDR2 (germline): ENHRY, SYGVKD. The CDR3 loop spans 13 amino acids. CDR3 residues: CAISRTSGDEQFF. In DNA form, the CDR3 reads TGTGCCATCAGCCGGACTAGCGGCGATGAGCAGTTCTTC.

The V gene is TRBV6-6, the J gene TRBJ1-2; D not resolved. Germline assignment: CDR1 MNHNY and CDR2 SVGAGI (reference sequence). V was clipped by 7 bases and J by 4 bases, with 13 bases between them. The CDR3 loop spans 13 amino acids. The CDR3 region is CASNNDGSYGYTF. As DNA, the CDR3 is TGTGCCAGCAACAATGACGGAAGCTATGGCTACACCTTC.

This clone was recorded a few times. The CDR3 here is CASSGPGGRSPLHF. CDR3 sequence (DNA): TGTGCCAGCAGCGGGCCAGGGGGCCGTTCACCCCTCCACTTT. The chain links TRBV7-8 to TRBJ1-6; 8 nucleotides match TRBD1. V shed 5 bases, J shed 9 bases, and the junction held 6 bases outside the gene matches. Germline loops: CDR1 SGHVS, CDR2 FQNEAQ. The CDR3 consists of 14 residues.